The 6 T cell receptor beta chains presented below share a single source sample, sequenced in a study of blood T cell repertoires in COVID-19. Assay used: immunoSEQ multiplex PCR; TCRdb lists only in-frame clones, some missing. The repertoire holds around 190,000 clones, with under 80% as singletons. The sequenced material came from peripheral blood. Source of these receptors: a woman in her forties or fifties with acute or convalescent COVID-19.

This clone was seen a few times. The chain links TRBV24-1 to TRBJ2-2; 7 positions agree with TRBD2. In germline, CDR1 is KGHDR, CDR2 SFDVKD. J gave up 7 bases and V 3 bases, and 10 bases lay outside the gene matches. The CDR3 runs to 16 residues. CDR3 sequence reads: CATSDASGLRLGELFF. CDR3 nucleotides: TGTGCCACCAGTGATGCCTCGGGACTACGACTCGGGGAGCTGTTTTTT.

V is TRBV5-6 and J is TRBJ2-1; 7 bases are a match to TRBD1. Germline lookup yields CDR1 SGHDT and CDR2 YYEEEE. J was trimmed by 7 bases and V by 4 bases; bases with no gene match: 8. The CDR3 covers 14 residues. The chain's CDR3 is CASSPGQPGNEQFF. Written as DNA, the CDR3 is TGTGCCAGCAGCCCGGGACAGCCTGGAAATGAGCAGTTCTTC.

The rearrangement uses TRBV20-1 and TRBJ2-1; 10 positions match TRBD2. CDR3 length: 17 residues. The J segment lost 8 bases and the V segment lost 3 bases, leaving 16 bases of the junction unmatched. Germline values: CDR1 DFQATT, CDR2 SNEGSKA (reference sequence). CDR3 sequence reads: CSASPFLAGGLRYEQFF. The CDR3 DNA reads TGCAGTGCTAGTCCCTTCTTAGCGGGAGGCTTGCGCTATGAGCAGTTCTTC.

This chain uses TRBV7-8 with TRBJ1-1; D call uncertain. This CDR3 region has 14 residues. Germline values: CDR1 SGHVS, CDR2 FQNEAQ. Trimming left V 3 bases short and J 4 bases short, with 12 bases between. CDR3 coding DNA: TGTGCCAGCAGCTTCGCCCGGGGAAGCACTGAAGCTTTCTTT. Translated: CASSFARGSTEAFF.

CDR3 bases: TGTGCCACCAGTGATTCTAACACAGGGTTCTACGAGCAGTACTTC. Its translation is CATSDSNTGFYEQYF. The genes are TRBV24-1 and TRBJ2-7; maybe TRBD1 (6 bases). The germline V and J ends were trimmed by 2 bases and 3 bases, with 13 bases remaining between them. This CDR3 region has 15 residues. Per germline, CDR1 KGHDR and CDR2 SFDVKD.

The chain couples TRBV7-8 to TRBJ2-3, with a tentative D call TRBD2 (5 bases). The CDR3 length is 18 residues. With 1 base removed from V and 0 bases from J, the gap between germline ends came to 17 bases. The germline gives CDR1 SGHVS, CDR2 FQNEAQ. The CDR3 reads CASSLVVFGITSTDTQYF. For the CDR3, the DNA is TGTGCCAGCAGCTTAGTCGTTTTCGGGATCACTAGCACAGATACGCAGTATTTT.